This record looks at one TCR beta chain sequence and its context. This record belongs to a study of blood T cell repertoires in COVID-19. The authors' processing: From reference gene primer amplification, estimates of nucleated cell counts were derived. Sequenced by immunoSEQ multiplex PCR; TCRdb stores in-frame clones only, minus some. That table supplies the V and J calls and clone size; D and trimming were determined from the DNA. The sample shows 290,000 or so clones, roughly 90% of them seen only once. The trim removed 0 bases at V and 8 bases at J, leaving 2 bases unmatched. The CDR3 runs 15 residues. CDR1 and CDR2 (germline): LGHNA, YSLEER. Enrollees, 18 to 89 years old, lived in about two dozen US areas. For recovered donors of Cohort 3, there were two negative PCRs, clearance, or symptom resolution.

Input material: PBMCs or T cells enriched from blood (not recorded which). V usage is TRBV4-3 and J usage is TRBJ2-1; 12 bases map to TRBD1. The receptor was derived from a woman in her 30s who had recovered from COVID-19. The DNA of the CDR3 is TGCGCCAGCAGCCAAGATAGGGACAGGGGGCATGAGCAGTTCTTC. Encoded protein: CASSQDRDRGHEQFF.